This T cell receptor (beta chain) was obtained from a study of shared clonotypes between healthy human individuals. Overall study context: The donor pool was made up of two women and three men aged 18 to 49.

Among the donors, all were Caucasian adults who lived in Nashville, Tennessee. Concerning this clone: The antigen is not known.

In the sorted-subset replicate PCRs, approximately 200 ng DNA, 25,000 to 30,000 T cell genomes, was used. Repertoires were generated with immunoSEQ multiplex PCR, while TCRdb's copy carries only in-frame clones and drops some. The sample shows millions of clones, 85% to 95% of them seen only once. Findings and caveats of the study: Owing to a small donor count, the genetic and exposure-history diversity represented was limited.

The CDR3 is 15 amino acids. CDR1 is SGHTA, CDR2 FQGNSA, per germline. V lost 2 bases, J lost 2 bases, and 11 bases lay in between. The sequenced sample was naive CD4+ T cells sorted from blood. Subset: CD45RA+ positively selected. The receptor comes from a man aged 18 to 29 in good health. The chain combines TRBV7-2 with TRBJ2-3; D might be TRBD2 (7 bases). The CDR3 sequence is CASSLQGRDTDTQYF. CDR3 bases: TGTGCCAGCAGCTTACAGGGGAGGGACACAGATACGCAGTATTTT.